One T cell receptor beta chain is described in this entry. Per the original methods: Amplification of reference gene primers was used by the study to estimate nucleated cell counts. Data came from immunoSEQ multiplex PCR; TCRdb stores just in-frame clones and leaves some out. V, J and clone size are those of that table, while D and trimming were read from the DNA. The table shows 35,000 to 45,000 clones, with approximately 86% occurring only once. This sample is drawn from a study of blood T cell repertoires in COVID-19. In the study overall: From the United States, Italy and Spain came samples of acute and convalescent COVID-19. T cells, B-cell-depleted T cells, or PBMCs provided the cDNA or gDNA that served as material.

The CDR3 is 15 residues long. V lost 3 bases to trimming and J lost 9 bases; unmatched junction nucleotides: 8. Germline V lookup: CDR1 KGHSH, CDR2 LQKENI. Sequencing was performed on peripheral blood. This sequence was found in a middle-aged man with active COVID-19. This chain connects TRBV18 to TRBJ2-1; 10 bases are shared with TRBD1. The CDR3 loop is CASSPSGTGATEQFF. CDR3 bases: TGTGCCAGCTCACCGTCCGGGACAGGGGCGACTGAGCAGTTCTTC.